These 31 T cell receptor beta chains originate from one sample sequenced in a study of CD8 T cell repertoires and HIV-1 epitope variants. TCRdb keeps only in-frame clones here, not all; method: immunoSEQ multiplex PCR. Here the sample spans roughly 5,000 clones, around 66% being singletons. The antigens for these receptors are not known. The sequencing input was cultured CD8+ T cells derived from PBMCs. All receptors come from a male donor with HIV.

As DNA, the CDR3 is TGCGCCAGCAGCTTATACAGCGGGACCACAAGCTCCTACGAGCAGTACTTC. It encodes CASSLYSGTTSSYEQYF. The chain uses TRBV5-1 and TRBJ2-7; 7 bases fit TRBD2. The germline V gene encodes CDR1 SGHRS and CDR2 YFSETQ. The CDR3 runs 17 residues. The V gene end was trimmed by 2 bases and the J gene end by 0 bases; junction bases not matched to a gene: 11.

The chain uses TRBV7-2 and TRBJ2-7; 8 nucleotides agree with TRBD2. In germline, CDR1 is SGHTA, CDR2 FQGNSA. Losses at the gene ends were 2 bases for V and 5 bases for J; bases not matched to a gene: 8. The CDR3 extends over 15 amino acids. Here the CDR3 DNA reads TGTGCCAGCAGCTTAATAAGCGGGAGTTCTCACGAGCAGTACTTC. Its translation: CASSLISGSSHEQYF.

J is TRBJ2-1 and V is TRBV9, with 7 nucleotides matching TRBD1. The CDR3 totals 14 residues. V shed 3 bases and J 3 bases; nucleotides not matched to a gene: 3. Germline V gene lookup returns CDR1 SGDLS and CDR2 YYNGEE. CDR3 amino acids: CASSGQGFYNEQFF. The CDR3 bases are TGTGCCAGCAGCGGACAGGGATTCTACAATGAGCAGTTCTTC.

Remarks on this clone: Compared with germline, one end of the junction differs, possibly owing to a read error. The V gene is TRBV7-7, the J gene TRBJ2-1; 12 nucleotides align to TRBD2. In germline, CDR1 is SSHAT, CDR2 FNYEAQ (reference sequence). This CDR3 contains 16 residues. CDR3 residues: CASSLATSGSLHEQFF. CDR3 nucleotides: TGTGCTAGCAGCTTAGCGACTAGCGGGAGTCTCCATGAGCAGTTCTTC.

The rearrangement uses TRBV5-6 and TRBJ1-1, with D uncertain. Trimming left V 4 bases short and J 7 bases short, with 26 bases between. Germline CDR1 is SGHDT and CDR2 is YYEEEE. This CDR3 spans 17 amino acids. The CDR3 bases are TGTGCCAGCAGCCCAATCGAGGACTGGACTGGAAGGGATGAAGCTTTCTTT. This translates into CASSPIEDWTGRDEAFF.

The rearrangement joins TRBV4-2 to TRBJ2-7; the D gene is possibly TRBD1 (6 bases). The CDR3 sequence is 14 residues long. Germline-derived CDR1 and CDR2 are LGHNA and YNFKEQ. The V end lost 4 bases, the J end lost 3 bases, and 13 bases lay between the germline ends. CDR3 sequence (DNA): TGTGCCAGCAGCCCGTTGGCAGGGGACTACGAGCAGTACTTC. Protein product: CASSPLAGDYEQYF.

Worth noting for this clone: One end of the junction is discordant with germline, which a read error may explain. The CDR3 spells CASSTIGTDTQYF. For the CDR3, the DNA is TGTGCCAGCAGCACCATTGGCACGGATACGCAGTATTTT. The V call is TRBV7-8, the J call TRBJ2-3; D is undetermined. From germline, CDR1 is SGHVS and CDR2 FQNEAQ. The CDR3 totals 13 residues.

CDR3 loop: CASSWQSTRGLYEQYF. CDR3 DNA: TGTGCCAGCAGCTGGCAGTCGACCAGGGGGCTATACGAGCAGTACTTC. The V gene is TRBV5-8, the J gene TRBJ2-7, with TRBD1 identical over 8 bases. The J segment lost 4 bases and the V segment lost 3 bases, leaving 12 bases of the junction unmatched. CDR3 length equals 16 residues. Germline V CDR1 and CDR2: SGHTS, YDEGEE.

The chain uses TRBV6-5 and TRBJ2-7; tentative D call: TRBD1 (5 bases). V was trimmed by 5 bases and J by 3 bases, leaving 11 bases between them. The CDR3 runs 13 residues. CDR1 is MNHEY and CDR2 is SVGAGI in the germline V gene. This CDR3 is CASSPRQSYEQYF. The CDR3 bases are TGTGCCAGCAGTCCGAGACAGAGCTACGAGCAGTACTTC.

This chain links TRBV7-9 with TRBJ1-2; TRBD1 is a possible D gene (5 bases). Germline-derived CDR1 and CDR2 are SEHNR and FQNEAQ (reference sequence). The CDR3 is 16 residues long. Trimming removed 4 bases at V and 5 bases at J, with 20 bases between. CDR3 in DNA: TGTGCCAGCAGCTCCAGTGACAGTAACAGACTATATGGCTACACCTTC. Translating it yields CASSSSDSNRLYGYTF.

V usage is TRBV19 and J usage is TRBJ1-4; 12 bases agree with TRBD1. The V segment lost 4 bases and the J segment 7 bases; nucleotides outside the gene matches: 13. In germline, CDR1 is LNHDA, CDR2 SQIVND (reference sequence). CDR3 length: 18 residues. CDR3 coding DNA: TGTGCCAGTAGTACCCGGGACAGGGGGCGAGACTATAGTGAAAAACTGTTTTTT. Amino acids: CASSTRDRGRDYSEKLFF.

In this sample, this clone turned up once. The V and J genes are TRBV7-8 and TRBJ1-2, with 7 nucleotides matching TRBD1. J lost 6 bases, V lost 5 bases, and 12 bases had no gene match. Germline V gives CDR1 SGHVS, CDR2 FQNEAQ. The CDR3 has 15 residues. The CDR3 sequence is CASSQGSGQGDGYTF. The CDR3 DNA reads TGTGCCAGCAGCCAAGGGTCAGGCCAGGGGGATGGCTACACCTTC. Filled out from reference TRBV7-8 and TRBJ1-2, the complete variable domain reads GAGVSQSPRYKVAKRGQDVALRCDPISGHVSLFWYQQALGQGPEFLTYFQNEAQLDKSGLPSDRFFAERPEGSVSTLKIQRTQQEDSAVYLCASSQGSGQGDGYTFGSGTRLTVV.

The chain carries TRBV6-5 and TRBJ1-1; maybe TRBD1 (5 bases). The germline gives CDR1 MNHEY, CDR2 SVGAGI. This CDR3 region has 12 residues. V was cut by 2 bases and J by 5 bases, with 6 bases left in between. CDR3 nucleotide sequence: TGTGCCAGCAGTTACGGGGGAACTGAAGCTTTCTTT. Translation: CASSYGGTEAFF.

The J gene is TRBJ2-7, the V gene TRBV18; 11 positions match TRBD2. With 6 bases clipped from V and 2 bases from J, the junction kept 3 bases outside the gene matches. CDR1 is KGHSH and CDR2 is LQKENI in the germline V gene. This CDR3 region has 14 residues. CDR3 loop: CASSLGLAAYEQYF. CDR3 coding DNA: TGTGCCAGCTCGCTGGGACTAGCGGCCTACGAGCAGTACTTC. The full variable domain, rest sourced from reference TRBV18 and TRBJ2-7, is NAGVMQNPRHLVRRRGQEARLRCSPMKGHSHVYWYRQLPEEGLKFMVYLQKENIIDESGMPKERFSAEFPKEGPSILRIQQVVRGDSAAYFCASSLGLAAYEQYFGPGTRLTVT.

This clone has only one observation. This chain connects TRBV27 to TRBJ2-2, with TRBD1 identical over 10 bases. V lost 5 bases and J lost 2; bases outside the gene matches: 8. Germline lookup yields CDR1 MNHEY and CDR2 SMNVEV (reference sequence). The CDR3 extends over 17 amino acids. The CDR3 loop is CASSLDRGRLNTGELFF. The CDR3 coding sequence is TGTGCCAGCAGTCTCGACAGGGGGCGACTTAACACCGGGGAGCTGTTTTTT.

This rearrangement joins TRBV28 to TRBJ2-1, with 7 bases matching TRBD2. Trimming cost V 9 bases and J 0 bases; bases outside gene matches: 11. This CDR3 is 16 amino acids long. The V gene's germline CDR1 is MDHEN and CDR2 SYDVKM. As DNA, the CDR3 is TGTGCCAGTAGGTCTAGCGGATCCAACTCCTACAATGAGCAGTTCTTC. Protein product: CASRSSGSNSYNEQFF. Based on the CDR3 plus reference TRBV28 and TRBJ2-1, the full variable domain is DVKVTQSSRYLVKRTGEKVFLECVQDMDHENMFWYRQDPGLGLRLIYFSYDVKMKEKGDIPEGYSVSREKKERFSLILESASTNQTSMYLCASRSSGSNSYNEQFFGPGTRLTVL.

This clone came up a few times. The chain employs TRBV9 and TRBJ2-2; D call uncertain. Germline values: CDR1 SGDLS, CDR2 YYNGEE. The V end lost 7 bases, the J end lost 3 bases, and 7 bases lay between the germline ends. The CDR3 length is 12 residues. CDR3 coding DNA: TGTGCCAGCGGCCAAGACACCGGGGAGCTGTTTTTT. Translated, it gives CASGQDTGELFF.

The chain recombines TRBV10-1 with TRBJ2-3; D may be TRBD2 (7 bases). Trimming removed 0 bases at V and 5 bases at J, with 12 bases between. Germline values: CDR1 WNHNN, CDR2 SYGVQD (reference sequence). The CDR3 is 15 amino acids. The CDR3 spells CASSESGGPGDTQYF. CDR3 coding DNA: TGCGCCAGCAGTGAGTCGGGGGGGCCGGGAGATACGCAGTATTTT.

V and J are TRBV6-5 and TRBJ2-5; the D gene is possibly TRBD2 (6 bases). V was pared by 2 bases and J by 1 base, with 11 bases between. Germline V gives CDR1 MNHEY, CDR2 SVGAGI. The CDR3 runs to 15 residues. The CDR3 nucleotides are TGTGCCAGCAGTTACCTTTCCGGGAGCCAAGAGACCCAGTACTTC. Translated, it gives CASSYLSGSQETQYF.

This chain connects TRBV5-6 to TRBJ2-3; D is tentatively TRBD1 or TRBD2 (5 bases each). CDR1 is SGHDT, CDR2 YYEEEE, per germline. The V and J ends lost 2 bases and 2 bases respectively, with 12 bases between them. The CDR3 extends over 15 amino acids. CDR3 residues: CASSLGRDDTDTQYF. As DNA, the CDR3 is TGTGCCAGCAGCTTAGGACGGGACGACACAGATACGCAGTATTTT.

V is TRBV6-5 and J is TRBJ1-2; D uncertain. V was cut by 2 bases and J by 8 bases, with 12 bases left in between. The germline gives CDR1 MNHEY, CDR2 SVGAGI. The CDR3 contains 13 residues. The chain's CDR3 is CASSYGGEEGYTF. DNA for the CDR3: TGTGCCAGCAGTTACGGAGGAGAGGAGGGCTACACCTTC.

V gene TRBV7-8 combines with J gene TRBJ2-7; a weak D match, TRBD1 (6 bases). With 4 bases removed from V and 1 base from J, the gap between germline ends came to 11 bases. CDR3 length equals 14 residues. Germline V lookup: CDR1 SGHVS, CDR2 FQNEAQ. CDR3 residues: CASSSGVRSYEQYF. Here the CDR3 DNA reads TGTGCCAGCAGCTCAGGGGTGAGATCCTACGAGCAGTACTTC.

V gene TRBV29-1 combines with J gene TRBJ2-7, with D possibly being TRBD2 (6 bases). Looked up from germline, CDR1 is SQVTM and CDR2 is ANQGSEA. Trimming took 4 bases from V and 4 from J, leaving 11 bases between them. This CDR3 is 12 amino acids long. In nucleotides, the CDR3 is TGCAGCGTTGTGGCAGGAGGGTACGAGCAGTACTTC. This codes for CSVVAGGYEQYF.

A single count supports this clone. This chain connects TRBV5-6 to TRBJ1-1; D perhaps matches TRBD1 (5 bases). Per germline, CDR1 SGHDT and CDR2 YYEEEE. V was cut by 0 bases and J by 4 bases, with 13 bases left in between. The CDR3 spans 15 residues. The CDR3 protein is CASSLAAGGGTEAFF. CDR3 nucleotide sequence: TGTGCCAGCAGCTTGGCCGCTGGTGGGGGCACTGAAGCTTTCTTT.

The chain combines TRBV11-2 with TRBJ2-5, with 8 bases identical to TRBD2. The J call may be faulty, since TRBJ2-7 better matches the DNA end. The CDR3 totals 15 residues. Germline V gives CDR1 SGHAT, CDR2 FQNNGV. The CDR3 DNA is TGTGCCAGCAGCTTAGAGACTAGCGCATCCTACGAGCAGTACTTC. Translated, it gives CASSLETSASYEQYF.

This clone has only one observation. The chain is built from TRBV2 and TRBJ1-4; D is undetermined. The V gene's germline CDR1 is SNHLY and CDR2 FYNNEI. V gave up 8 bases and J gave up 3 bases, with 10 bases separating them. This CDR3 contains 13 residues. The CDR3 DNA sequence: TGTGCCAGCCGTGGGGTCCCTAATGAAAAACTGTTTTTT. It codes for CASRGVPNEKLFF. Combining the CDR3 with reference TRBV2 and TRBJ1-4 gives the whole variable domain EPEVTQTPSHQVTQMGQEVILRCVPISNHLYFYWYRQILGQKVEFLVSFYNNEISEKSEIFDDQFSVERPDGSNFTLKIRSTKLEDSAMYFCASRGVPNEKLFFGSGTQLSVL.

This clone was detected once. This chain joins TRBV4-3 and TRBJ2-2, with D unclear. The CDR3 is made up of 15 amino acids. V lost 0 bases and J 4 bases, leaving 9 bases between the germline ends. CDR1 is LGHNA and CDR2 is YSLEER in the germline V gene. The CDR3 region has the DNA TGCGCCAGCAGCCAAGATGTGGGATCCACCGGGGAGCTGTTTTTT. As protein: CASSQDVGSTGELFF.

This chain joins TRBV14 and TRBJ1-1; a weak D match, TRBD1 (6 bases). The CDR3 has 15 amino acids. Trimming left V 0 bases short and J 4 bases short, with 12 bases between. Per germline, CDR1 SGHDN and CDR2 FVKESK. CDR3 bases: TGTGCCAGCAGCCAAGATACAGGGAGTAGCACTGAAGCTTTCTTT. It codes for CASSQDTGSSTEAFF.

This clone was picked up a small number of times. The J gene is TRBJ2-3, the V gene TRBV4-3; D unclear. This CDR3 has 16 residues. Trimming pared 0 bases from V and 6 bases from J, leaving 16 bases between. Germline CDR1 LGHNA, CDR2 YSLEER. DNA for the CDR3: TGCGCCAGCAGCCAAGACCGGCCCAGTAGGGCGGATACGCAGTATTTT. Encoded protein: CASSQDRPSRADTQYF.

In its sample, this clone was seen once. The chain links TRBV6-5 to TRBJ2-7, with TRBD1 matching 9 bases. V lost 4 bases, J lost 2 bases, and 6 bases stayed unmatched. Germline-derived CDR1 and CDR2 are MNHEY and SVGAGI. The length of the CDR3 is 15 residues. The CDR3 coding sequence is TGTGCCAGCAGTTCGTCCCGGACAGGGGCCTACGAGCAGTACTTC. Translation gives CASSSSRTGAYEQYF.

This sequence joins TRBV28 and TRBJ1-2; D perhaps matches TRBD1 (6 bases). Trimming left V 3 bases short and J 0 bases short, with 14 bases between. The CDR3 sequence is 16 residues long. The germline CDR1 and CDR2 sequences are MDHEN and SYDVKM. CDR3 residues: CASSFPRTDTNYGYTF. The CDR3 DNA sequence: TGTGCCAGCAGTTTCCCACGGACAGACACTAACTATGGCTACACCTTC.